The 15 T cell receptor beta chains given below trace back to one sample, sequenced in a study of T cell responses to AZD1222 COVID-19 vaccine. The repertoire was sequenced with immunoSEQ multiplex PCR; TCRdb's copy has only in-frame clones and lacks some. The table has some 130,000 clones, 90% seen once. This specimen consisted of peripheral blood, obtained on day 0 of AZD1222 vaccination. Source of these receptors: an adult in good health.

The chain has TRBV9 and TRBJ1-1; the D gene is possibly TRBD1 (5 bases). Germline V gene lookup returns CDR1 SGDLS and CDR2 YYNGEE. This CDR3 has 13 residues. The V end was cut by 0 bases, the J end by 5 bases, with 8 bases between. CDR3 amino acids: CASSVGQGTEAFF. CDR3 nucleotide sequence: TGTGCCAGCAGCGTAGGGCAGGGTACTGAAGCTTTCTTT. Variable domain in full (rest from reference TRBV9 and TRBJ1-1): DSGVTQTPKHLITATGQRVTLRCSPRSGDLSVYWYQQSLDQGLQFLIQYYNGEERAKGNILERFSAQQFPDLHSELNLSSLELGDSALYFCASSVGQGTEAFFGQGTRLTVV.

V is TRBV28 and J is TRBJ1-2, with 9 bases fitting TRBD1. Per germline, CDR1 MDHEN and CDR2 SYDVKM. V lost 5 bases, J lost 5 bases, and 12 bases stayed unmatched. The CDR3 has 16 amino acids. The CDR3 DNA reads TGTGCCAGCAGTATAACAGAGGACAGGGGCGAGTATGGCTACACCTTC. Translating gives CASSITEDRGEYGYTF.

This clone was observed once. The chain joins TRBV21-1 to TRBJ2-3; the table's D call TRBD2 went unverified against the DNA. TRBV21-1 is annotated as a pseudogene. This CDR3 has 19 amino acids. The CDR3 bases are TGTGCCAGCAGCACCTCAAAGGGCGGGATCAACCCTAGCACAGATACGCAGTATTTT. It yields the protein CASSTSKGGINPSTDTQYF.

The genes are TRBV29-1 and TRBJ1-2; unclear D gene. From germline, CDR1 is SQVTM and CDR2 ANQGSEA. This CDR3 has 11 amino acids. V was shortened by 4 bases and J by 5 bases, with 8 bases between the two germline ends. The CDR3 protein is CSVGQEYGYTF. The CDR3 bases are TGCAGCGTTGGTCAGGAATATGGCTACACCTTC.

The rearrangement joins TRBV5-1 to TRBJ2-2; 8 bases agree with TRBD2. Trimming cost V 0 bases and J 7 bases; bases outside gene matches: 8. The CDR3 consists of 16 residues. Germline CDR1 reads SGHRS; CDR2 reads YFSETQ. The CDR3 sequence: CASSLDSAGVSGELFF. CDR3 DNA sequence: TGCGCCAGCAGCTTGGATTCAGCGGGAGTGAGCGGGGAGCTGTTTTTT.

This chain connects TRBV10-1 to TRBJ1-1; D not resolved. Per the germline V gene, CDR1 is WNHNN and CDR2 is SYGVQD (reference sequence). The V end was cut by 7 bases, the J end by 1 base, with 4 bases between. CDR3 length: 11 residues. As DNA, the CDR3 is TGCGCCAGCACTGGGAACACTGAAGCTTTCTTT. Its protein product is CASTGNTEAFF.

The chain is built from TRBV28 and TRBJ1-1; TRBD1 might be the D (6 bases). The CDR3 runs 15 residues. Trimming took off 2 bases at V and 1 base at J, with 11 bases between the two ends. The germline V gene has CDR1 MDHEN and CDR2 SYDVKM. The chain's CDR3 is CASSLGGRRNTEAFF. DNA of the CDR3: TGTGCCAGCAGTTTAGGGGGGCGGAGGAACACTGAAGCTTTCTTT.

The CDR3 DNA is TGTGCCAGCAGCGAAGCGGGAGTTGCCAAAAACATTCAGTACTTC. This gives the protein CASSEAGVAKNIQYF. J is TRBJ2-4 and V is TRBV6-2 or TRBV6-3; 8 bases map to TRBD2. Germline CDR1 and CDR2: MNHEY and SVGEGT. The CDR3 length is 15 residues. Germline trimming cut 6 bases from V and 1 base from J; bases unmatched to any gene: 5.

This chain connects TRBV2 to TRBJ2-1; 8 nucleotides match TRBD2. Germline CDR1 and CDR2: SNHLY and FYNNEI. This CDR3 has 15 residues. V trimming: 3 bases; J trimming: 0 bases; junction bases outside the gene matches: 1. Written as DNA, the CDR3 is TGTGCCAGCAGTGACAGCGGGGGCTCCTACAATGAGCAGTTCTTC. Amino acid sequence: CASSDSGGSYNEQFF.

The CDR3, as DNA: TGTGCCAGCACCGACAGACTCACAGATACGCAGTATTTT. Translated, it gives CASTDRLTDTQYF. The chain employs TRBV12-3 or TRBV12-4 and TRBJ2-3, with D possibly matching TRBD1 (5 bases). There are 13 residues in the CDR3. The V and J ends lost 7 bases and 2 bases respectively, with 10 bases between them.

The J gene is TRBJ2-2, the V gene TRBV5-4; a possible D gene is TRBD1 (5 bases). V lost 3 bases to trimming and J lost 0 bases, with 15 bases between them. Germline CDR1 reads SGHNT; CDR2 reads YYREEE (reference sequence). The CDR3 runs to 17 residues. The DNA of the CDR3 is TGTGCCAGCAGCTCTTTCCCCCGGACACCGAACACCGGGGAGCTGTTTTTT. This encodes CASSSFPRTPNTGELFF.

J is TRBJ1-2 and V is TRBV2; no clear D gene. The CDR3 has 11 residues. Germline V gene data show CDR1 as SNHLY and CDR2 as FYNNEI. V was shortened by 1 base and J by 5 bases, with 2 bases between the two germline ends. Written as DNA, the CDR3 is TGTGCCAGCAGTGAAGGATATGGCTACACCTTC. This gives the protein CASSEGYGYTF.

The V gene is TRBV30, the J gene TRBJ1-1; tentatively, D is TRBD1 (6 bases). There are 14 residues in the CDR3. Germline values: CDR1 GTSNPN, CDR2 SVGIG (reference sequence). Trimming took 0 bases from V and 2 from J, leaving 10 bases between them. The chain's CDR3 is CAWSVGGPNTEAFF. Written as DNA, the CDR3 is TGTGCCTGGAGTGTCGGGGGGCCTAACACTGAAGCTTTCTTT.

The V call is TRBV18, the J call TRBJ1-1; D is ambiguous. Trimming pared 4 bases from V and 1 base from J, leaving 10 bases between. The CDR3 is 14 amino acids. Per the germline V gene, CDR1 is KGHSH and CDR2 is LQKENI. The CDR3: CASSLKAGNTEAFF. The CDR3 DNA sequence: TGTGCCAGCTCACTCAAGGCGGGGAACACTGAAGCTTTCTTT.

This chain uses TRBV5-1 with TRBJ1-3, with D possibly TRBD1 on 6 matching bases. Trimming pared 0 bases from V and 0 bases from J, leaving 10 bases between. The CDR3 runs 16 residues. CDR1 is SGHRS and CDR2 is YFSETQ in the germline V gene. Here the CDR3 reads CASSLAQGHSGNTIYF. CDR3 bases: TGCGCCAGCAGCTTGGCCCAGGGGCACTCTGGAAACACCATATATTTT.